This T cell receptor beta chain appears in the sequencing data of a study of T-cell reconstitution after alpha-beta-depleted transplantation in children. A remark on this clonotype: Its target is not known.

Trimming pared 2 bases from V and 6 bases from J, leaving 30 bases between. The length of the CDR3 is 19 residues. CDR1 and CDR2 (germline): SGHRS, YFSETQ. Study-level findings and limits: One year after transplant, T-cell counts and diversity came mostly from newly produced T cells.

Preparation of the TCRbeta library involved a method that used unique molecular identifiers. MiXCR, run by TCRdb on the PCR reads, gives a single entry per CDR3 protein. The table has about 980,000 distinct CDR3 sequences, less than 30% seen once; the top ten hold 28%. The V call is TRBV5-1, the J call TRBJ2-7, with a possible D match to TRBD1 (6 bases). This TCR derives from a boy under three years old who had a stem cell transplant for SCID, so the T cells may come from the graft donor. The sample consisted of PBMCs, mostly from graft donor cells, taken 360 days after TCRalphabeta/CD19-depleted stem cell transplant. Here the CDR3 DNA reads TGCGCCAGCAGCTTTCACCGGATGCCACAGGGAAATTATTCGGGCGAGCAGTACTTC. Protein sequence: CASSFHRMPQGNYSGEQYF.